The following is a T cell receptor (beta chain) sequence with its context. Its matching antigen is unknown. Here immunoSEQ multiplex PCR was the method, and the copy in TCRdb shows in-frame clones only, minus some. This repertoire shows about 75,000 clones, under 90% found once; its top ten account for 2% to 2.5%. The length of the CDR3 is 13 residues. The germline CDR1 and CDR2 sequences are SGHRS and YFSETQ. V was pared by 3 bases and J by 8 bases, with 12 bases between. This sample was included in a study of T cell clones after liver transplantation. On the study more broadly: Liver transplant recipients had immunosuppression withdrawal attempted within 2 years. Apart from three HCV-positive recipients, transplants were for non-autoimmune, non-viral reasons. At least one year of complete immunosuppression withdrawal without enzymes over twice normal defined tolerance. Broader study findings: A significant post-transplant drop in circulating graft-donor-reactive CD4 TCRbeta sequences occurred in most of the 8 subjects.

The TCR sequence derives from a human patient who received a liver transplant. Some T cells may be graft donor cells. V usage is TRBV5-1 and J usage is TRBJ2-1; TRBD2 is a possible D gene (6 bases). Sequencing used CD4+ T cells from blood, obtained less than 50 months after liver transplant. Here the CDR3 reads CASSWEVRDEQFF. The CDR3 nucleotides read TGCGCCAGCAGCTGGGAGGTGAGGGATGAGCAGTTCTTC.